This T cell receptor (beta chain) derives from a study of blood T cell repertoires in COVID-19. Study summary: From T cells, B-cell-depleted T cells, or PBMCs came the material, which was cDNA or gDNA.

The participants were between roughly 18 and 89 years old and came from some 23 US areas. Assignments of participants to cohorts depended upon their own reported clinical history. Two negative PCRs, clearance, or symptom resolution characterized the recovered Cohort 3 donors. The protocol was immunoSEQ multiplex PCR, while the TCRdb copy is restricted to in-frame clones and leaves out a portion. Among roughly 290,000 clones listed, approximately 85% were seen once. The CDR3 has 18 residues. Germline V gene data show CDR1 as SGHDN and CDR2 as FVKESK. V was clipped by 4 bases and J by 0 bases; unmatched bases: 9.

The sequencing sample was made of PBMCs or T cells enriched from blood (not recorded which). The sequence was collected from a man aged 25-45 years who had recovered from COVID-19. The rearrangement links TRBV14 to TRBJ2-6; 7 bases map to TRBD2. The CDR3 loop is CASSLARGFFSGANVLTF. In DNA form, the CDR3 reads TGTGCCAGCAGCCTGGCGCGGGGGTTTTTCTCTGGGGCCAACGTCCTGACTTTC.